This TCR beta chain was recovered during a study of CD8 T cells in ankylosing spondylitis. Findings and limits, study-wide: Matched ankylosing spondylitis synovial fluid reportedly showed significant enrichment of disease-linked clones.

One entry per CDR3 protein results from TCRdb running MiXCR on the 5' RACE reads. The sample includes 250,000 to 400,000 distinct CDR3 sequences, 11% of them seen just once. Germline V gene lookup returns CDR1 SQVTM and CDR2 ANQGSEA. Trimming cost V 6 bases and J 10 bases; bases outside gene matches: 10. The CDR3 contains 13 residues. This clonotype was observed a handful of times. Its antigen is not known. The genes are TRBV29-1 and TRBJ2-1; 9 bases match TRBD2. The source is a female donor with ankylosing spondylitis or in good health (not recorded which). The sample taken for sequencing was blood, either unsorted or a sorted T cell fraction (not recorded which). CDR3: CSVVAGALGEQFF. CDR3 DNA: TGCAGCGTGGTAGCGGGAGCCCTCGGGGAGCAGTTCTTC.